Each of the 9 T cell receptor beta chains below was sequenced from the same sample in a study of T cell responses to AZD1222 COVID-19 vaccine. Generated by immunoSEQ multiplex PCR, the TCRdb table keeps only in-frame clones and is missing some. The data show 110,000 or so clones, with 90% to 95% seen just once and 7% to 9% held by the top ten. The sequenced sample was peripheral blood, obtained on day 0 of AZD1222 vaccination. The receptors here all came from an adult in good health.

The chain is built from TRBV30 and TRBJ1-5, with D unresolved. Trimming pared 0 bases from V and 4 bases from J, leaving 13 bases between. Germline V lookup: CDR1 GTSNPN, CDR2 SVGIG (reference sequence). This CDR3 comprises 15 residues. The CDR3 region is CAWSVQGSRNQPQHF. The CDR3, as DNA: TGTGCCTGGAGTGTACAAGGGTCTCGGAATCAGCCCCAGCATTTT.

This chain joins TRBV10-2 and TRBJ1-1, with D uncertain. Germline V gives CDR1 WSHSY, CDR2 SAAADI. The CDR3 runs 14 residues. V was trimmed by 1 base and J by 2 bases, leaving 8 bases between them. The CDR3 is CASSEFGSNTEAFF. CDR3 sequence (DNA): TGCGCCAGCAGTGAGTTTGGCAGTAACACTGAAGCTTTCTTT.

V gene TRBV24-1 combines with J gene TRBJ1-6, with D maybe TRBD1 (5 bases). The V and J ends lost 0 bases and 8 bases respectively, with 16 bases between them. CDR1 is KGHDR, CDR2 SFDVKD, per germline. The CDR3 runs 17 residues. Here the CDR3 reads CATSDLFEFIGDSPLHF. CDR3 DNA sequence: TGTGCCACCAGTGATTTGTTCGAATTTATAGGGGATTCACCCCTCCACTTT.

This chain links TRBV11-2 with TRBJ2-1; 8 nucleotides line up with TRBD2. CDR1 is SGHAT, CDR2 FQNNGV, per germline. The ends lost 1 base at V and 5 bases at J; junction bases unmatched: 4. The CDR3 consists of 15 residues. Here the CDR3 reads CASSLVGRANNEQFF. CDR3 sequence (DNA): TGTGCCAGCAGCTTAGTCGGGAGGGCTAACAATGAGCAGTTCTTC.

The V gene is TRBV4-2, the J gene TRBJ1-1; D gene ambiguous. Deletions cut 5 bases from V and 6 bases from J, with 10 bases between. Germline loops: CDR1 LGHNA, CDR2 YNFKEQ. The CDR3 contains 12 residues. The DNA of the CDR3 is TGTGCCAGCAGCGGTCTCAATGCTGAAGCTTTCTTT. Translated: CASSGLNAEAFF.

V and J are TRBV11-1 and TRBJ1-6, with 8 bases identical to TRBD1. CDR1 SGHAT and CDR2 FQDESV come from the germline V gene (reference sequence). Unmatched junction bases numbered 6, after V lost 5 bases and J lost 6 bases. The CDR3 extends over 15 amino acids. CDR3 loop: CASSGQGHRNSPLHF. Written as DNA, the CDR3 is TGTGCCAGCAGCGGACAGGGTCATCGTAATTCACCCCTCCACTTT. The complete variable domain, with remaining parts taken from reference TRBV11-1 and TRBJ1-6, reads EAEVAQSPRYKITEKSQAVAFWCDPISGHATLYWYRQILGQGPELLVQFQDESVVDDSQLPKDRFSAERLKGVDSTLKIQPAELGDSAMYLCASSGQGHRNSPLHFGNGTRLTVT.

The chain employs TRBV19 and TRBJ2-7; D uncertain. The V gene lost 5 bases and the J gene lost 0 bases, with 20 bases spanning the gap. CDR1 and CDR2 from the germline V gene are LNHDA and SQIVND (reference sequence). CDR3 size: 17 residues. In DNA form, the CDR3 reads TGTGCCAGTAGTCGGGCCCAGATGGGCGCAACCTCCTACGAGCAGTACTTC. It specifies CASSRAQMGATSYEQYF.

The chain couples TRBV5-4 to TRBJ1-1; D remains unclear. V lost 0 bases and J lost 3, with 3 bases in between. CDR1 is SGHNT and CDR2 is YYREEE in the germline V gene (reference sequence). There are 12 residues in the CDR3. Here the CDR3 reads CASSLVDTEAFF. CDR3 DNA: TGTGCCAGCAGCTTGGTGGACACTGAAGCTTTCTTT.

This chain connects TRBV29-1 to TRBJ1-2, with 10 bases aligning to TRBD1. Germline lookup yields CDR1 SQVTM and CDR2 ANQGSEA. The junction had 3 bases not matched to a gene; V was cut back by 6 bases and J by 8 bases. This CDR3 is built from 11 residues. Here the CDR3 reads CSVGTGEGYTF. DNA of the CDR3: TGCAGCGTCGGGACAGGGGAAGGCTACACCTTC.